Given below is one TCR beta chain in context. These data originate in a study of shared T cell receptors in the human thymus. Data came from immunoSEQ multiplex PCR; TCRdb stores just in-frame clones and leaves some out. The sample holds hundreds of thousands of clones; approximately 89% are singletons and the top ten take roughly 0.0094%. The V segment lost 6 bases and the J segment 3 bases; nucleotides outside the gene matches: 10. The CDR3 extends over 18 amino acids. Per germline, CDR1 MDHEN and CDR2 SYDVKM. The data were also submitted as part of a second study, on human thymus T cells. That paper adds: Resections obtained during corrective heart surgery supplied the thymus tissue. The authors found apparently biased V and J gene usage in thymic and blood repertoires. Related research has reported that thymic repertoires overlap highly among unrelated individuals.

The genes are TRBV28 and TRBJ2-3, with TRBD2 matching 15 bases. This TCR derives from a boy younger than two with a congenital heart defect. Sequenced sample: thymocytes. The CDR3 region is CASSRAGLAGGRTDTQYF. The DNA for the CDR3 is TGTGCCAGCAGCCGAGCGGGACTAGCGGGGGGCCGTACAGATACGCAGTATTTT.